Below, one T cell receptor beta chain is given with its context. Its antigen is not known. TCRdb's table, derived via immunoSEQ multiplex PCR, lists solely in-frame clones and lacks some. Its clone listing holds 30,000 to 35,000 clones. The data were obtained in a study of T cells in women clearing cervical HPV infection. Study at large: Control women cleared a single incident HPV16 infection within 12 months. Case blood was drawn when the lesion was first found; control blood after infection became undetectable. HLA type stays a possible confounder, typing being limited.

Study findings and constraints: Richness plus V gene abundances separated cases from controls with AUC roughly 0.88.

Sequenced input: blood buffy coat. The TCR comes from a woman aged 18-69 years with a cervical HPV16 infection that either progressed to CIN3+ or cleared (not recorded which).

The CDR3 sequence: CASSLTPRLAETYNEQFF. The covered CDR3 bases are TGTGCCAGCAGCTTAACCCCCCGACTAGCGGAGACCTACAATGAG. The rearrangement joins TRBV7-3 to TRBJ2-1; TRBD2 matches at 9 bases. The CDR3 end falls 3 residues outside the read, so it is completed with the germline J gene. V lost 0 bases, J lost 2 bases, and 8 bases stayed unmatched. Looked up from germline, CDR1 is SGHTA and CDR2 is FQGTGA. The CDR3 has 18 amino acids.